This TCR beta chain was retrieved from a study of graft-versus-host responses after intestinal transplantation. Assay used: immunoSEQ multiplex PCR; TCRdb lists only in-frame clones, some missing. This sample carries more than 12,000 clones, almost 30% of them seen once, and the ten largest clones take under 5%. CDR3 length: 14 amino acids. V lost 0 bases and J 4 bases, leaving 7 bases between the germline ends. Germline CDR1 SGHAT, CDR2 FQNNGV. Regarding the study as a whole: Present in recipient marrow, GvH clones included some that appeared first in ileum or blood.

The sample consisted of alloreactive CD4+ T cells from a mixed lymphocyte reaction culture, taken before intestinal transplant. Subset here: CFSE-low proliferating T cells sorted from roughly six-day pre-transplant mixed lymphocyte reaction (GvH or HvG direction). This clonotype was obtained from a human patient who received an intestinal transplant. J is TRBJ2-1 and V is TRBV11-2; D uncertain. The CDR3 is CASSLEGLYNEQFF. CDR3 nucleotide sequence: TGTGCCAGCAGCTTAGAAGGGTTGTACAATGAGCAGTTCTTC.